This TCR beta chain was identified in a study of shared clonotypes between healthy human individuals. Turning to this clone: The antigen is not known.

Germline-derived CDR1 and CDR2 are MDHEN and SYDVKM. The CDR3 has 15 amino acids. Trimming took 7 bases from V and 7 from J, leaving 23 bases between them. Here immunoSEQ multiplex PCR was the method, and the copy in TCRdb shows in-frame clones only, minus some. This sample has 2 million to 2.5 million clones; 80% to 95% occur once, and the top ten carry 0.37%. Study conclusions and caveats: With few donors, the genetic and exposure-history diversity represented was limited. Generally, estimated richness proved larger in naive subsets than it did in memory subsets. Naive CD4 clonotypes were shared across several donors at roughly 4.6%.

This TCR was sampled from a man aged 18 to 30 in good health. Some clones in this sample may be carry-over from other donors' samples. The sequenced material came from naive CD4+ T cells from PBMCs. Noted subset: CD45RA+ positively selected. The chain combines TRBV28 with TRBJ2-7, with D possibly TRBD2 on 6 matching bases. The CDR3 spells CASIEQRVSSFEQYF. The CDR3 DNA is TGTGCCAGCATCGAGCAGCGGGTCTCCTCTTTTGAGCAGTACTTC. The full variable domain, rest sourced from reference TRBV28 and TRBJ2-7, is DVKVTQSSRYLVKRTGEKVFLECVQDMDHENMFWYRQDPGLGLRLIYFSYDVKMKEKGDIPEGYSVSREKKERFSLILESASTNQTSMYLCASIEQRVSSFEQYFGPGTRLTVT.